This T cell receptor (beta chain) is drawn from a study of cytomegalovirus exposure and HLA in healthy donors. Study results and caveats: Listed as cytomegalovirus-associated were about 160 TCR beta chains.

Unmatched junction bases numbered 8, after V lost 6 bases and J lost 3 bases. Per germline, CDR1 MNHEY and CDR2 SMNVEV (reference sequence). There are 14 residues in the CDR3. Regarding this clone: Its antigen is undetermined.

Produced via immunoSEQ multiplex PCR; TCRdb's table is partial and in-frame only. The sample contains around 180,000 clones, around 84% of which appear only once. The chain recombines TRBV27 with TRBJ2-7, with 7 bases fitting TRBD1. This TCR was sampled from a young man in good health and CMV-seropositive. Sequenced input: PBMCs. Written as DNA, the CDR3 is TGTGCCAGCAGGACGGCAGGGGGTATCTACGAGCAGTACTTC. Translating it yields CASRTAGGIYEQYF.